This T cell receptor beta chain was sequenced for a study of spatial heterogeneity in lung cancer. Time point here: sample taken at primary tumor resection. Unsorted samples of tumor, nontumor lung or frozen PBMC had their whole RNA sequenced. This CDR3 contains 13 residues. Germline CDR1 and CDR2: SQVTM and ANQGSEA. The V end was cut by 7 bases, the J end by 6 bases, with 16 bases between. Unique molecular identifiers tagged every individual TCR cDNA molecule. MiXCR was run by TCRdb on the 5' RACE reads, yielding one entry per CDR3 protein. The sample holds about 92,000 distinct CDR3 sequences, more than 10% seen once. This clonotype was counted a few times.

The material sequenced was PBMCs, taken at surgery. The clonotype was recovered from a male donor with early-stage non-small cell lung cancer. J is TRBJ2-1 and V is TRBV29-1; D call uncertain. This chain's CDR3 is CSASTPLPNEQFF. CDR3 nucleotide sequence: TGCAGCGCTTCGACTCCCCTCCCCAATGAGCAGTTCTTC.